These T cell receptor beta chains were read from a single sample in a study of post-analysis software for immune sequencing data. TCRdb re-called the PCR reads with MiXCR, one entry per CDR3 protein. The table has 650,000 to 850,000 distinct CDR3 sequences, approximately 53% seen once. Input material: blood. These receptors came from a girl under 18 with multiple sclerosis. Each CDR3 is given with its conserved first and last residue. A D gene is named only where the DNA matches it firmly. Clone size is shown for a subset of rows, as once, few, many or a class of expanded clone.

V gene	J gene	clone size	D gene	CDR3 length	CDR3 DNA	CDR3 protein
TRBV21-1	TRBJ2-7	NA	NA	19	TGTGCCAGCAGCCCCAGGGGTCTTCGCACCGGGACTATTCGGGGCGAGCAGTACTTC	CASSPRGLRTGTIRGEQYF
TRBV3-1	TRBJ2-5	NA	NA	15	TGTGCCAGCAGCCAAGGAGGGGGGGCCCAAGAGACCCAGTACTTC	CASSQGGGAQETQYF
TRBV6-6	TRBJ2-7	NA	TRBD2	15	TGTGCCAGCAGTTTAACTAGCGGGATGACCTACGAGCAGTACTTC	CASSLTSGMTYEQYF
TRBV12-3/TRBV12-4	TRBJ2-5	few	TRBD2	14	TGTGCCACGAGGGAGGGCGGGAGTGGAGAGACCCAGTACTTC	CATREGGSGETQYF
TRBV25-1	TRBJ2-7	NA	NA	14	TGTGCCAGCAGTGCGTCAAGGGAACGGGACGAGCAGTACTTC	CASSASRERDEQYF
TRBV3-1	TRBJ2-1	NA	NA	12	TGTGCCAGCAGCCAATTGCGAGGTGAGCAGTTCTTC	CASSQLRGEQFF
TRBV14	TRBJ2-7	NA	TRBD2	16	TGTGCCAGCAGCCGAGTGGGACGGGAGGAATACAATGAGCAGTACTTC	CASSRVGREEYNEQYF
TRBV7-9	TRBJ1-5	few	NA	14	TGTGCCAGCAGCCGAGGGCCCGGCGTTTCTCCCCAGCATTTT	CASSRGPGVSPQHF
TRBV5-6	TRBJ2-4	few	NA	18	TGTGCCAGCAGCCCTGGCGATAGGAGGCACTTTGGCAAAAACATTCAGTACTTC	CASSPGDRRHFGKNIQYF
TRBV5-5	TRBJ2-3	few	TRBD1	15	TGTGCCAGCAGCTTCGGGACAGGTGTCACAGATACGCAGTATTTT	CASSFGTGVTDTQYF
TRBV29-1	TRBJ2-7	few	TRBD1	13	TGCAGCGTTCACGAGACAGGGTCCTACGAGCAGTACTTC	CSVHETGSYEQYF
TRBV6-4	TRBJ2-2	NA	NA	13	TGTGCCAGCAGTGAAGCTGGTACCGGGGAGCTGTTTTTT	CASSEAGTGELFF